This T cell receptor beta chain was sequenced during a study of blood T cell repertoires in COVID-19. Study at large: PBMCs, B-cell-depleted T cells, or T cells provided the cDNA or gDNA that made up the material.

In the study's own analysis: Counts of nucleated cells, estimated from reference gene primer amplification, were obtained. The method was immunoSEQ multiplex PCR; TCRdb's version includes in-frame clones alone and lacks a portion of them. V, J and clone size derive from that table, while D and trimming were established from the DNA sequence. The table has approximately 100,000 clones, roughly 83% seen once. The sequence was collected from an elderly woman with active or convalescent COVID-19. The sample taken for sequencing was peripheral blood.

CDR3: CATSDRPWAGRSYEQYF. As DNA, the CDR3 is TGTGCCACCAGTGACCGCCCATGGGCTGGAAGATCCTACGAGCAGTACTTC. This chain connects TRBV24-1 to TRBJ2-7; D gene ambiguous. The CDR3 is 17 residues long. V was shortened by 4 bases and J by 1 base, with 19 bases between the two germline ends. The germline CDR1 and CDR2 sequences are KGHDR and SFDVKD.